This TCR beta chain was retrieved from a study of blood T cell repertoires in COVID-19. Study at large: COVID-19 samples, acute and convalescent, were from the United States, Italy and Spain. Sources were T cells, B-cell-depleted T cells, or PBMCs; the material itself was cDNA or gDNA.

Original methodology: Quantification of nucleated cells was approximated via reference gene primer amplification. TCRdb keeps only in-frame clones here, not all; method: immunoSEQ multiplex PCR. That table furnishes V, J and clone size, whereas the DNA furnished D and trimming. Seen here are about 200,000 clones, 80% observed once, and the top ten hold 13%. The germline V gene has CDR1 SGHNT and CDR2 YENEEA. The V end was cut by 5 bases, the J end by 7 bases, with 11 bases between. This CDR3 contains 12 residues. V gene TRBV11-3 combines with J gene TRBJ2-5; unclear D gene. The sequence was obtained from a human donor in a cohort sampled during active COVID-19. The specimen was peripheral blood. DNA of the CDR3: TGTGCCAGCAGCCCGCCATCGGGGACCCAGTACTTC. Protein sequence: CASSPPSGTQYF. The whole variable domain, remainder taken from reference TRBV11-3 and TRBJ2-5, is EAGVVQSPRYKIIEKKQPVAFWCNPISGHNTLYWYLQNLGQGPELLIRYENEEAVDDSQLPKDRFSAERLKGVDSTLKIQPAELGDSAVYLCASSPPSGTQYFGPGTRLLVL.